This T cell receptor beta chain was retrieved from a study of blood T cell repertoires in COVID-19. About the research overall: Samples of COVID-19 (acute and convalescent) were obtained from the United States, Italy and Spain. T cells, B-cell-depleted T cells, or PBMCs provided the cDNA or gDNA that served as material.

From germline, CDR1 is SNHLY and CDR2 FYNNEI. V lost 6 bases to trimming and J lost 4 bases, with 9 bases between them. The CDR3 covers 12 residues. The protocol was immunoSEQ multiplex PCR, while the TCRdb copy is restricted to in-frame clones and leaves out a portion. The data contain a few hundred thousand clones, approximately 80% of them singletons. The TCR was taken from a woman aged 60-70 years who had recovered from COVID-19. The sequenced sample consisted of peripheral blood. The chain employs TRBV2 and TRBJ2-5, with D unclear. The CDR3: CASSLTGETQYF. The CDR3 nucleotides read TGTGCCAGCAGCCTGACGGGAGAGACCCAGTACTTC.